The rows below give T cell receptor beta chains drawn from one sample of a study of cytomegalovirus exposure and HLA in healthy donors. Assay used: immunoSEQ multiplex PCR; TCRdb lists only in-frame clones, some missing. The repertoire holds tens of thousands of clones, with more than 70% as singletons. Sample: PBMCs. The receptors here all came from a woman in her thirties or forties in good health and CMV-seropositive. Both conserved end residues are part of each CDR3. A D gene is named only where the DNA matches it firmly. Some rows mark clone size as missing; the rest say once, few, many or name a class of expanded clone.

v_call	clone_size	j_call	d_call	cdr3_nt	cdr3_aa
TRBV2	NA	TRBJ1-6	TRBD1	TGTGCCAGCCAGACAGGGGGGAATTCACCCCTCCACTTT	CASQTGGNSPLHF
TRBV7-8	once	TRBJ2-2	NA	TGTGCCAGCAGCACCTCCCCGACGGGGAACACCGGGGAGCTGTTTTTT	CASSTSPTGNTGELFF
TRBV5-1	NA	TRBJ2-1	NA	TGCGCCAGCAGCTTGGACCAGGGGAACAATGAGCAGTTCTTC	CASSLDQGNNEQFF
TRBV6-5	NA	TRBJ1-4	NA	TGTGCCAGCAGTTTAACAGGGATAGAGGAAAAACTGTTTTTT	CASSLTGIEEKLFF
TRBV5-4	NA	TRBJ2-7	NA	TGTGCCAGCAGCTTGGGAGGACAGATGAACTCCTACGAGCAGTACTTC	CASSLGGQMNSYEQYF
TRBV7-9	once	TRBJ1-1	NA	TGTGCCAGCAGCTTAGGCGGGGCACTCCGGTCGAACACTGAAGCTTTCTTT	CASSLGGALRSNTEAFF
TRBV5-1	NA	TRBJ1-4	NA	TGCGCCAGCAGCTTGGCCTCTAATGAAAAACTGTTTTTT	CASSLASNEKLFF
TRBV2	NA	TRBJ1-1	TRBD1	TGTGCCAGCAACACAGGGGGCATGAACACTGAAGCTTTCTTT	CASNTGGMNTEAFF
TRBV5-1	NA	TRBJ2-7	NA	TGCGCCAGCAGGCCGATATTTGCGTCCCACGAGCAGTACTTC	CASRPIFASHEQYF
TRBV14	NA	TRBJ1-1	TRBD1	TGTGCCAGCAGCCGAGCACAGGGGAGATTCGGCACTGAAGCTTTCTTT	CASSRAQGRFGTEAFF
TRBV25-1	NA	TRBJ1-1	TRBD1	TGTGCCAGCAGTACAGGGGGTTGGGACACTGAAGCTTTCTTT	CASSTGGWDTEAFF
TRBV30	NA	TRBJ1-3	NA	TGTGCCTGGAGTACTTCCTCTGGAAACACCATATATTTT	CAWSTSSGNTIYF
TRBV5-1	once	TRBJ1-4	TRBD1	TGCGCCAGCAGTTCCGGGACAGGGGTTGTTGAACTGTTTTTT	CASSSGTGVVELFF